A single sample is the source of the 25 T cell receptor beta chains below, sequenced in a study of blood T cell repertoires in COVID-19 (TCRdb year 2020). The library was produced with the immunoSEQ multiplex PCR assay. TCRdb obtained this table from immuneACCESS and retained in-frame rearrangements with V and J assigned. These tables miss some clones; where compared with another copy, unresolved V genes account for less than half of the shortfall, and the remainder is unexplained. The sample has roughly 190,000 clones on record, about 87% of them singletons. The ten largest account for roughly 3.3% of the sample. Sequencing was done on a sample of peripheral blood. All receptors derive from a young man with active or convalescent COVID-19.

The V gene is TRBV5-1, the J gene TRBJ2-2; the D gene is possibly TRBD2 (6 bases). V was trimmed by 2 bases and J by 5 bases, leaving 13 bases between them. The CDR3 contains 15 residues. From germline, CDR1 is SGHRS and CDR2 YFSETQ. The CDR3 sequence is CASSFGSLWTGELFF. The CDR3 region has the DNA TGCGCCAGCAGCTTCGGGAGTCTTTGGACCGGGGAGCTGTTTTTT.

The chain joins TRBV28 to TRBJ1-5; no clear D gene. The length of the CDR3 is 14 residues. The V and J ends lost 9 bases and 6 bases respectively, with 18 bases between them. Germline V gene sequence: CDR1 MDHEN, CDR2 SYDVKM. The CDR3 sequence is CASGPPGPSQPQHF. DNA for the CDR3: TGTGCCAGTGGTCCCCCTGGGCCCAGTCAGCCCCAGCATTTT. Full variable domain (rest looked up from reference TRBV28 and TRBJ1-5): DVKVTQSSRYLVKRTGEKVFLECVQDMDHENMFWYRQDPGLGLRLIYFSYDVKMKEKGDIPEGYSVSREKKERFSLILESASTNQTSMYLCASGPPGPSQPQHFGDGTRLSIL.

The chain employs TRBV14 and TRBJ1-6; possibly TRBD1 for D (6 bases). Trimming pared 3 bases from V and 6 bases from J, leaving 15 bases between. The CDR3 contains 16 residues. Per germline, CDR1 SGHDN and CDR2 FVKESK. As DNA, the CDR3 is TGTGCCAGCAGCCAGAGCTGGACAGAGACTAATTCACCCCTCCACTTT. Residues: CASSQSWTETNSPLHF.

Here the CDR3 reads CASSLMTREDNYGYTF. The CDR3 nucleotides read TGTGCCAGCAGCTTGATGACCCGGGAGGACAACTATGGCTACACCTTC. J is TRBJ1-2 and V is TRBV13; D is uncertain. This CDR3 has 16 residues. Trimming removed 3 bases from V and 2 bases from J, with 16 bases in between. Germline-derived CDR1 and CDR2 are PRHDT and FYEKMQ (reference sequence). Based on the CDR3 plus reference TRBV13 and TRBJ1-2, the full variable domain is AAGVIQSPRHLIKEKRETATLKCYPIPRHDTVYWYQQGPGQDPQFLISFYEKMQSDKGSIPDRFSAQQFSDYHSELNMSSLELGDSALYFCASSLMTREDNYGYTFGSGTRLTVV.

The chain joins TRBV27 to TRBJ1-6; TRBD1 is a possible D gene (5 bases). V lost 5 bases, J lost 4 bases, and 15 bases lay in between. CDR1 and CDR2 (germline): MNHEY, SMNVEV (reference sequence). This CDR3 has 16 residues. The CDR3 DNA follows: TGTGCCAGCAGTCCAAGGGGCAGGGTGTATAATTCACCCCTCCACTTT. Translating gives CASSPRGRVYNSPLHF.

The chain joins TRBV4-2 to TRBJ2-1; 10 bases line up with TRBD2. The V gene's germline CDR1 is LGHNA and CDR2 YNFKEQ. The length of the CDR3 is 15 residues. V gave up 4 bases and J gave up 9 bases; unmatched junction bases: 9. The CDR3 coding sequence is TGTGCCAGCAGCCCACAGCGGGGGGGCCGAGGTGAGCAGTTCTTC. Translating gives CASSPQRGGRGEQFF.

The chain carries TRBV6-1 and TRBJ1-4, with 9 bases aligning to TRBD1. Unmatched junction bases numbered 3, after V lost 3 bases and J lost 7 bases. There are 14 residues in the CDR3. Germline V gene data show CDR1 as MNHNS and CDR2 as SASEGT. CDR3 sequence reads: CASSDLGQGEKLFF. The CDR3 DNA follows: TGTGCCAGCAGTGACCTGGGACAGGGTGAAAAACTGTTTTTT.

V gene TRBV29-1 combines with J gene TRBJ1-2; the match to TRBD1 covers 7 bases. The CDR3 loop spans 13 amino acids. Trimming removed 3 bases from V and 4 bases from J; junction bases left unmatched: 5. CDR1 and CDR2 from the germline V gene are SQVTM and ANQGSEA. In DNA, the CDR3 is TGCAGCGTTGAGGTACAGGGGATCTATGGCTACACCTTC. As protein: CSVEVQGIYGYTF.

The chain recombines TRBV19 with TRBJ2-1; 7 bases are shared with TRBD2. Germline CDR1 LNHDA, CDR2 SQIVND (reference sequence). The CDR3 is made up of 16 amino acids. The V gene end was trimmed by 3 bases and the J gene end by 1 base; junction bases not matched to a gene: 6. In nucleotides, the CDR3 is TGTGCCAGTAGTATGGGGGGGTTAATATCCTACAATGAGCAGTTCTTC. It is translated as CASSMGGLISYNEQFF. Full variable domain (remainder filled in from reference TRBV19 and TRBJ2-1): DGGITQSPKYLFRKEGQNVTLSCEQNLNHDAMYWYRQDPGQGLRLIYYSQIVNDFQKGDIAEGYSVSREKKESFPLTVTSAQKNPTAFYLCASSMGGLISYNEQFFGPGTRLTVL.

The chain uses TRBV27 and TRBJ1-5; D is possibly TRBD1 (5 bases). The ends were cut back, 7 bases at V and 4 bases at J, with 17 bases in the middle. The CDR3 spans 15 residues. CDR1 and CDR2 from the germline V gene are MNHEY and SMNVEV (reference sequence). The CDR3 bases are TGTGCCAGCACGCAGACAGCTCCCGGTAATCAGCCCCAGCATTTT. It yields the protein CASTQTAPGNQPQHF.

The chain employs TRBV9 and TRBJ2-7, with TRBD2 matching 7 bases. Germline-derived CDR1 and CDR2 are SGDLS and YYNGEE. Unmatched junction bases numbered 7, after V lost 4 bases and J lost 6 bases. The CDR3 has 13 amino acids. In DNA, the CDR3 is TGTGCCAGCAGCCTCTTTACGGGGGGCGAGCAGTACTTC. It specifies CASSLFTGGEQYF.

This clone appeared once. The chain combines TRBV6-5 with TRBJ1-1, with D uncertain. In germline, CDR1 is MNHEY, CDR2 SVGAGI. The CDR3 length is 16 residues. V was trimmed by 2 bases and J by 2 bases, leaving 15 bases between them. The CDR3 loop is CASSYQGGRRNTEAFF. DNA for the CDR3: TGTGCCAGCAGTTACCAAGGCGGGCGGAGAAACACTGAAGCTTTCTTT.

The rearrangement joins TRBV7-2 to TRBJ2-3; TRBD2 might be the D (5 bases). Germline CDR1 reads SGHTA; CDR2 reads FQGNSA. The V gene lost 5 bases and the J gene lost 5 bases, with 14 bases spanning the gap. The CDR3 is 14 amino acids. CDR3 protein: CASSPSGVVDTQYF. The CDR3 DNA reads TGTGCCAGCAGCCCGTCCGGGGTTGTAGATACGCAGTATTTT.

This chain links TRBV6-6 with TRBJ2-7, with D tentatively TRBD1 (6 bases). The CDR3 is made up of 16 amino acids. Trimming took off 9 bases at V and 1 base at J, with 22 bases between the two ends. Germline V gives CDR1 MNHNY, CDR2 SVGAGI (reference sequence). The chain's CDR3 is CASTRTPPGQSYEQYF. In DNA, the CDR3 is TGTGCCAGTACCCGCACCCCCCCAGGACAGTCCTACGAGCAGTACTTC.

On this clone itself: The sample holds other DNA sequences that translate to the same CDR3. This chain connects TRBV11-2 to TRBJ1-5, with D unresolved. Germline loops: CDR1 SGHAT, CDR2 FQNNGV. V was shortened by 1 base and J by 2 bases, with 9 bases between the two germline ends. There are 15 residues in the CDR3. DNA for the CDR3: TGTGCCAGCAGCTTAGGGACGGGAGGCAATCAGCCCCAGCATTTT. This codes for CASSLGTGGNQPQHF.

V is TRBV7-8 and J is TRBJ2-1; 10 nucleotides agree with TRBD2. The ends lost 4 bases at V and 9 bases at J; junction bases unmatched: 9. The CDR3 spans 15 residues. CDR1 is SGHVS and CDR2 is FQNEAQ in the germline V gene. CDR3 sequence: CASSSEREGRFEQFF. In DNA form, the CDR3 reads TGTGCCAGCAGCTCCGAGCGGGAGGGCCGGTTTGAGCAGTTCTTC.

CDR3 sequence reads: CASSLDSRGTKRAPFLYEQYV. The CDR3, as DNA: TGCGCCAGCAGCTTGGATTCCCGCGGGACTAAAAGGGCCCCCTTTCTCTACGAGCAGTACGTC. The chain joins TRBV5-1 to TRBJ2-7, with TRBD2 matching 7 bases. Germline V CDR1 and CDR2: SGHRS, YFSETQ. CDR3 length: 21 amino acids. With V trimmed by 0 bases and J by 3 bases, 24 bases remained unmatched.

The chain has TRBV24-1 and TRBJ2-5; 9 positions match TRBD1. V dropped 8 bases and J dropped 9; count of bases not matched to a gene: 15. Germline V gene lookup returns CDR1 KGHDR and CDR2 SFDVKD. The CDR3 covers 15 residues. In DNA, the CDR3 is TGTGCCACCAAGGGCACGACCGGGACAGGGAGCTCCCAGTACTTC. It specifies CATKGTTGTGSSQYF.

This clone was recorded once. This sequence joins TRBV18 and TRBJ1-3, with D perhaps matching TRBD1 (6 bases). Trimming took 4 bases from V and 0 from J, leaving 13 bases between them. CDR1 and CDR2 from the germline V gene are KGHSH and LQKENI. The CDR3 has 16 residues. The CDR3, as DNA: TGTGCCAGCTCACGCCAGGGGACGAGCTCTGGAAACACCATATATTTT. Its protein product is CASSRQGTSSGNTIYF.

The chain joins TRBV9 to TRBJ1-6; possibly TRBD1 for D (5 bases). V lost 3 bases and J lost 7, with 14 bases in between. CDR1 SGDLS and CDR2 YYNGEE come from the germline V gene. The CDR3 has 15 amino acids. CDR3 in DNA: TGTGCCAGCAGCGACCGCGGGGGGAACAATTCACCCCTCCACTTT. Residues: CASSDRGGNNSPLHF. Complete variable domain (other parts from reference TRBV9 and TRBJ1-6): DSGVTQTPKHLITATGQRVTLRCSPRSGDLSVYWYQQSLDQGLQFLIQYYNGEERAKGNILERFSAQQFPDLHSELNLSSLELGDSALYFCASSDRGGNNSPLHFGNGTRLTVT.

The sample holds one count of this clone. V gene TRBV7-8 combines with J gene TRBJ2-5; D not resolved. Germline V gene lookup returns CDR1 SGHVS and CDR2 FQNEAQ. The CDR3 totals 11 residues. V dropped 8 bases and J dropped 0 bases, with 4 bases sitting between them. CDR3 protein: CASEDQETQYF. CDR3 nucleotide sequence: TGTGCCAGCGAGGACCAAGAGACCCAGTACTTC.

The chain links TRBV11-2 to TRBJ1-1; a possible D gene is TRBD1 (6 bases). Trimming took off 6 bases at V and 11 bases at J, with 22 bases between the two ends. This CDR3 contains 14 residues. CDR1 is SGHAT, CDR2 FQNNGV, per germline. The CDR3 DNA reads TGTGCCAGCAGGCTCCCCAATACAGGGTCCGACGCTTTCTTT. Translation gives CASRLPNTGSDAFF.

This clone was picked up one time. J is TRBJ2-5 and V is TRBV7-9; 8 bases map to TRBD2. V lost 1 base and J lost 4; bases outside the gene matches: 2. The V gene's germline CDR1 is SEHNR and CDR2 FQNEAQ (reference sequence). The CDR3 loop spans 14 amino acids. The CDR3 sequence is CASSLVAGGETQYF. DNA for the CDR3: TGTGCCAGCAGCTTAGTGGCGGGGGGAGAGACCCAGTACTTC.

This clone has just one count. CDR3 loop: CASSHRRGGTSNTGELFF. The CDR3 DNA sequence: TGTGCCAGCAGTCACCGGAGGGGGGGAACGTCGAACACCGGGGAGCTGTTTTTT. The V call is TRBV7-9, the J call TRBJ2-2, with D possibly TRBD2 on 7 matching bases. Germline V gives CDR1 SEHNR, CDR2 FQNEAQ (reference sequence). The CDR3 covers 18 residues. V was trimmed by 6 bases and J by 0 bases, leaving 20 bases between them.

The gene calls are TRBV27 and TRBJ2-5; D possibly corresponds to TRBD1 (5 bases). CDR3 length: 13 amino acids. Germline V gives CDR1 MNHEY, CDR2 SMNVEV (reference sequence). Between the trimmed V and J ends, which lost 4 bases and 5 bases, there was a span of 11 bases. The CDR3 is CASSYSRVETQYF. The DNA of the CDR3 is TGTGCCAGCAGTTACAGCAGGGTCGAGACCCAGTACTTC.